A single sample is the source of the 29 T cell receptor beta chains below, sequenced in a study of T cell responses to AZD1222 COVID-19 vaccine. Sequenced by immunoSEQ multiplex PCR; TCRdb stores in-frame clones only, minus some. The table records 95,000 to 150,000 clones, roughly 91% of them present only once. The sequencing here drew on peripheral blood, taken on day 0 of AZD1222 vaccination. Receptors were obtained from an adult in good health.

CDR3 residues: CASSTGTGNEKLFF. CDR3 sequence (DNA): TGCGCCAGCAGCACCGGGACAGGGAATGAAAAACTGTTTTTT. V and J are TRBV5-1 and TRBJ1-4, with TRBD1 matching 9 bases. The germline gives CDR1 SGHRS, CDR2 YFSETQ. This CDR3 comprises 14 residues. V shed 4 bases, J shed 5 bases, and the junction held 3 bases outside the gene matches. The variable domain in full, with the rest retrieved from reference TRBV5-1 and TRBJ1-4, is KAGVTQTPRYLIKTRGQQVTLSCSPISGHRSVSWYQQTPGQGLQFLFEYFSETQRNKGNFPGRFSGRQFSNSRSEMNVSTLELGDSALYLCASSTGTGNEKLFFGSGTQLSVL.

This clone was counted only a few times. The rearrangement joins TRBV6-5 to TRBJ1-2; possibly TRBD1 for D (5 bases). Germline CDR1 is MNHEY and CDR2 is SVGAGI. The CDR3 is 15 amino acids. Deletions cut 6 bases from V and 2 bases from J, with 16 bases between. CDR3 protein: CASSSREKGNYGYTF. For the CDR3, the DNA is TGTGCCAGCAGCTCCCGGGAAAAGGGGAACTATGGCTACACCTTC.

This clone has a handful of counts. CDR3 bases: TGTGCCTGCGCGAGAGGGGGAACTAATGAAAAACTGTTTTTT. This encodes CACARGGTNEKLFF. The chain employs TRBV30 and TRBJ1-4; a possible D gene is TRBD1 (6 bases). CDR1 GTSNPN and CDR2 SVGIG come from the germline V gene (reference sequence). The CDR3 contains 14 residues. V was clipped by 6 bases and J by 1 base, with 12 bases between them.

The chain joins TRBV23-1 to TRBJ1-2, with D unresolved. TRBV23-1 is noted as an ORF with a role that remains uncertain. The CDR3 spans 9 residues. V was cut by 7 bases and J by 3 bases, with 0 bases left in between. CDR3 nucleotides: TGCGCCAGCAACTATGGCTACACCTTC. Amino acid sequence: CASNYGYTF.

This clone has just one count. The J gene is TRBJ2-7, the V gene TRBV7-2; weak D call: TRBD1 (6 bases). V lost 5 bases, J lost 0 bases, and 14 bases lay in between. There are 15 residues in the CDR3. The germline gives CDR1 SGHTA, CDR2 FQGNSA. The CDR3 loop is CASSPQTGISYEQYF. DNA of the CDR3: TGTGCCAGCAGCCCCCAAACAGGGATCTCCTACGAGCAGTACTTC.

This clone was counted once. This chain joins TRBV4-3 and TRBJ1-1; no firm D call. Trimming stripped 4 bases from V and 8 bases from J, with 11 bases between. The germline gives CDR1 LGHNA, CDR2 YSLEER. The CDR3 consists of 12 residues. The CDR3 is CASSRSGGEAFF. The CDR3 nucleotides read TGCGCCAGCAGCCGTTCAGGCGGCGAAGCTTTCTTT.

This clone is a singleton in its sample. V is TRBV4-1 and J is TRBJ1-5; D is perhaps TRBD1 (6 bases). This CDR3 is 13 amino acids long. Germline CDR1 is MGHRA and CDR2 is YSYEKL. The V gene lost 4 bases and the J gene lost 3 bases, with 7 bases spanning the gap. The CDR3 region has the DNA TGCGCCAGCAGCCGGGACAACAATCAGCCCCAGCATTTT. Protein product: CASSRDNNQPQHF.

This clone was recorded a few times. V and J are TRBV29-1 and TRBJ2-3; TRBD2 agrees at 9 bases. CDR3 size: 14 residues. The V gene's germline CDR1 is SQVTM and CDR2 ANQGSEA. With 6 bases clipped from V and 1 base from J, the junction kept 5 bases outside the gene matches. The CDR3 loop reads CSVGGGAGTDTQYF. Written as DNA, the CDR3 is TGCAGCGTGGGCGGGGGGGCCGGCACAGATACGCAGTATTTT.

The rearrangement uses TRBV19 and TRBJ1-5; possible D gene TRBD1, 6 bases. This CDR3 comprises 16 residues. Per germline, CDR1 LNHDA and CDR2 SQIVND (reference sequence). The V end lost 7 bases, the J end lost 3 bases, and 19 bases lay between the germline ends. CDR3 nucleotide sequence: TGTGCCAGTACTGACTTGGGAGGGGGTTACAATCAGCCCCAGCATTTT. Amino acids: CASTDLGGGYNQPQHF. The full variable domain, in which reference TRBV19 and TRBJ1-5 provide the parts outside the CDR3, is DGGITQSPKYLFRKEGQNVTLSCEQNLNHDAMYWYRQDPGQGLRLIYYSQIVNDFQKGDIAEGYSVSREKKESFPLTVTSAQKNPTAFYLCASTDLGGGYNQPQHFGDGTRLSIL.

V gene TRBV19 combines with J gene TRBJ1-5, with D possibly matching TRBD1 (6 bases). The CDR3 runs 14 residues. Germline V gives CDR1 LNHDA, CDR2 SQIVND (reference sequence). V lost 4 bases and J lost 6, with 13 bases in between. The CDR3 is CASSRPTGSQPQHF. The CDR3 nucleotides read TGTGCCAGTAGTAGACCCACAGGGAGTCAGCCCCAGCATTTT.

The rearrangement links TRBV6-4 to TRBJ2-1; 11 nucleotides match TRBD2. The junction had 3 bases not matched to a gene; V was cut back by 5 bases and J by 3 bases. The CDR3 is made up of 15 amino acids. Germline V CDR1 and CDR2: MRHNA, SNTAGT. CDR3 DNA: TGTGCCAGCAGTCAGGGACTAGCGGACTACAATGAGCAGTTCTTC. Translation gives CASSQGLADYNEQFF.

The V gene is TRBV4-3, the J gene TRBJ1-2, with D perhaps matching TRBD1 (5 bases). Germline V gene data show CDR1 as LGHNA and CDR2 as YSLEER. The CDR3 has 15 amino acids. V was trimmed by 1 base and J by 4 bases, leaving 13 bases between them. CDR3 DNA sequence: TGCGCCAGCAGCCAAGGGACCGGGGGGTCCTATGGCTACACCTTC. This codes for CASSQGTGGSYGYTF.

The DNA for the CDR3 is TGTGCCAGCAGTGAGAGACAGGGGGAGACCCAGTACTTC. Translating it yields CASSERQGETQYF. The rearrangement links TRBV2 to TRBJ2-5; 8 nucleotides line up with TRBD1. Germline CDR1 and CDR2: SNHLY and FYNNEI. The ends lost 3 bases at V and 5 bases at J; junction bases unmatched: 2. The length of the CDR3 is 13 residues.

The chain combines TRBV13 with TRBJ1-6; 7 nucleotides line up with TRBD1. The V gene's germline CDR1 is PRHDT and CDR2 FYEKMQ (reference sequence). The CDR3 has 15 amino acids. V lost 1 base, J lost 6 bases, and 3 bases stayed unmatched. DNA of the CDR3: TGTGCCAGCAGCTTAGAGACAGGGATTAATTCACCCCTCCACTTT. Protein sequence: CASSLETGINSPLHF.

The rearrangement joins TRBV29-1 to TRBJ2-7; D gene uncertain. V was trimmed by 1 base and J by 3 bases, leaving 10 bases between them. Germline loops: CDR1 SQVTM, CDR2 ANQGSEA. CDR3 size: 13 residues. The CDR3 DNA follows: TGCAGCGTTGAAGGAACAACCAACTACGAGCAGTACTTC. It codes for CSVEGTTNYEQYF.

The chain uses TRBV19 and TRBJ1-2; TRBD1 matches 7 bases. The CDR3 spans 14 residues. CDR1 and CDR2 (germline): LNHDA, SQIVND (reference sequence). The V segment lost 7 bases and the J segment 5 bases; nucleotides outside the gene matches: 10. The CDR3 reads CASKGQERRYGYTF. The CDR3 nucleotides read TGTGCCAGTAAAGGACAGGAAAGGCGGTATGGCTACACCTTC.

This chain connects TRBV5-1 to TRBJ2-1, with TRBD2 matching over 14 bases. Germline V gives CDR1 SGHRS, CDR2 YFSETQ. Losses at the gene ends were 4 bases for V and 5 bases for J; bases not matched to a gene: 5. The CDR3 loop spans 16 amino acids. In nucleotides, the CDR3 is TGCGCCAGCAGCGGGACTAGCGGGGGTGCAAACAATGAGCAGTTCTTC. This encodes CASSGTSGGANNEQFF.

The chain couples TRBV15 to TRBJ1-1, with D unresolved. Trimming shortened V by 1 base and J by 2 bases, and 17 bases separated the two germline ends. Germline values: CDR1 LNHNV, CDR2 YYDKDF (reference sequence). This CDR3 region has 17 residues. The CDR3 spells CATSRGEGSAFNTEAFF. The CDR3 DNA follows: TGTGCCACCAGCAGAGGCGAAGGGTCCGCCTTCAACACTGAAGCTTTCTTT.

V gene TRBV5-1 combines with J gene TRBJ2-3; 13 bases are a match to TRBD2. Germline V gives CDR1 SGHRS, CDR2 YFSETQ. The CDR3 is 15 residues long. With V trimmed by 3 bases and J by 4 bases, 2 bases remained unmatched. Written as DNA, the CDR3 is TGCGCCAGCAGCTGGACTAGCGGGGGTCCAGATACGCAGTATTTT. Residues: CASSWTSGGPDTQYF.

V usage is TRBV6-2 or TRBV6-3 and J usage is TRBJ2-1, with D possibly TRBD2 on 7 matching bases. Germline V gives CDR1 MNHEY, CDR2 SVGEGT. The CDR3 is 15 amino acids. Trimming removed 2 bases from V and 7 bases from J, with 15 bases in between. CDR3 region: CASSYLGGAINEQFF. CDR3 bases: TGTGCCAGCAGTTACCTGGGGGGGGCAATTAATGAGCAGTTCTTC.

The rearrangement joins TRBV6-5 to TRBJ2-2; D is perhaps TRBD1 or TRBD2 (6 bases each). This CDR3 spans 16 amino acids. The germline CDR1 and CDR2 sequences are MNHEY and SVGAGI. With 2 bases removed from V and 5 bases from J, the gap between germline ends came to 15 bases. CDR3 nucleotide sequence: TGTGCCAGCAGTTACCCCTCCGGGGGCAATACCGGGGAGCTGTTTTTT. Its protein product is CASSYPSGGNTGELFF.

There are a few counts of this clone. V gene TRBV19 combines with J gene TRBJ1-5; D call uncertain. The V end lost 10 bases, the J end lost 6 bases, and 19 bases lay between the germline ends. Per germline, CDR1 LNHDA and CDR2 SQIVND (reference sequence). CDR3 length: 14 residues. The CDR3 coding sequence is TGTGCCACCTTAGAACTAACCAATCTTCAGCCCCAGCATTTT. The encoded protein is CATLELTNLQPQHF.

The V gene is TRBV10-3, the J gene TRBJ1-1, with D unresolved. Trimming stripped 5 bases from V and 0 bases from J, with 10 bases between. The length of the CDR3 is 14 residues. The germline V gene encodes CDR1 ENHRY and CDR2 SYGVKD. CDR3 sequence reads: CAISRDHMNTEAFF. CDR3 nucleotides: TGTGCCATCAGTCGGGATCACATGAACACTGAAGCTTTCTTT.

The chain couples TRBV11-2 to TRBJ2-3, with 7 bases that match TRBD2. CDR3 length: 16 amino acids. CDR1 is SGHAT, CDR2 FQNNGV, per germline. V lost 5 bases, J lost 0 bases, and 8 bases stayed unmatched. The DNA of the CDR3 is TGTGCCAGCAGCGCGCAGGCGGGGGTTAGCACAGATACGCAGTATTTT. Amino acids: CASSAQAGVSTDTQYF.

The rearrangement joins TRBV27 to TRBJ2-1; 8 nucleotides line up with TRBD1. Germline assignment: CDR1 MNHEY and CDR2 SMNVEV (reference sequence). The CDR3 sequence is 11 residues long. Germline trimming cut 8 bases from V and 10 bases from J; bases unmatched to any gene: 4. The DNA for the CDR3 is TGTGCCAGCGCCCGGACAGGGGAGCAGTTCTTC. Translation gives CASARTGEQFF.

The gene calls are TRBV20-1 and TRBJ1-1, with D tentatively TRBD1 (5 bases). Trimming cost V 5 bases and J 4 bases, with 8 bases left between them. Germline CDR1 is DFQATT and CDR2 is SNEGSKA (reference sequence). This CDR3 contains 11 residues. In DNA, the CDR3 is TGCAGTGCTGGGGGGATCACTGAAGCTTTCTTT. Translating gives CSAGGITEAFF.

The chain joins TRBV7-2 to TRBJ2-2; a weak D match, TRBD1 (6 bases). The germline V gene encodes CDR1 SGHTA and CDR2 FQGNSA. V was trimmed by 5 bases and J by 1 base, leaving 8 bases between them. The CDR3 runs to 14 residues. CDR3 in DNA: TGTGCCAGCAGCCCGACAGGGAACACCGGGGAGCTGTTTTTT. Protein sequence: CASSPTGNTGELFF.

The chain uses TRBV5-4 and TRBJ2-1, with no clear D. Deletions cut 0 bases from V and 6 bases from J, with 10 bases between. This CDR3 is 14 amino acids long. Germline V gives CDR1 SGHNT, CDR2 YYREEE (reference sequence). CDR3 in DNA: TGTGCCAGCAGCTTGGCCGGTTGGGGCAATGAGCAGTTCTTC. Translating it yields CASSLAGWGNEQFF.

V gene TRBV18 combines with J gene TRBJ2-5, with TRBD1 identical over 7 bases. With V trimmed by 6 bases and J by 3 bases, 4 bases remained unmatched. This CDR3 spans 13 amino acids. CDR1 is KGHSH, CDR2 LQKENI, per germline. The CDR3 DNA sequence: TGTGCCAGCTCCCCCGGGACAGAAGAGACCCAGTACTTC. Protein sequence: CASSPGTEETQYF.